This T cell receptor beta chain was identified in a study of T cells after yellow fever vaccination. Whole-study context: The fractions with low cell numbers were processed using SMART-Seq v4 Ultra Low Input.

TCRdb fed the 5' RACE reads into MiXCR, producing one record per CDR3 protein. Found here are approximately 120,000 distinct CDR3 sequences, 8% to 10% of them singletons; the top ten hold 40%. Germline loops: CDR1 LGHNA, CDR2 YSLEER. This CDR3 is 16 amino acids long. V was trimmed by 0 bases and J by 7 bases, leaving 15 bases between them. This clonotype was observed at least ten times. Its antigen is currently unknown. General study results and limits: A secondary response was less intense yet reached its peak sooner, at day 5 versus 15.

This clonotype originated in a man between 18 and 35 years old who received the YFV17D yellow fever vaccine. The chain joins TRBV4-3 to TRBJ1-4; D gene ambiguous. The source was CD8+ T cells sorted from PBMCs, collected on the day of the yellow fever booster vaccination. CDR3 in amino acids: CASSQDGRTSSEKLFF. CDR3 in DNA: TGCGCCAGCAGCCAAGACGGTCGGACTAGCAGTGAAAAACTGTTTTTT.